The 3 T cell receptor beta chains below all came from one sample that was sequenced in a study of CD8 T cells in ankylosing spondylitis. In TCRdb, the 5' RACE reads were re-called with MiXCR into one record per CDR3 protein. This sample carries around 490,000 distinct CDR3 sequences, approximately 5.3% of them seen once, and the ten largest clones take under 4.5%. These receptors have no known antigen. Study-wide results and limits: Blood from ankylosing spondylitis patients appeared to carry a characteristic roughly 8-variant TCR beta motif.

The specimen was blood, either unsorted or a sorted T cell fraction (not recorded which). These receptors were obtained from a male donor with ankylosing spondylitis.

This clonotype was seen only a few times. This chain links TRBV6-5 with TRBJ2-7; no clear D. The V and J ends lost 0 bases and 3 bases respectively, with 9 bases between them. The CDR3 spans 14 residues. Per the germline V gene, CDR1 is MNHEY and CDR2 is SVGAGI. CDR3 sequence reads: CASSYSNVGYEQYF. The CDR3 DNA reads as TGTGCCAGCAGTTACTCAAACGTCGGCTACGAGCAGTACTTC.

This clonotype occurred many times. In DNA form, the CDR3 reads TGTGCCAGCCGTTCCGGGACATCGTCTAGTGAAGCTTTCTTT. Its protein is CASRSGTSSSEAFF. This chain joins TRBV5-6 and TRBJ1-1; TRBD1 is a possible D gene (6 bases). Germline assignment: CDR1 SGHDT and CDR2 YYEEEE. V was clipped by 7 bases and J by 7 bases, with 20 bases between them. The CDR3 is 14 amino acids.

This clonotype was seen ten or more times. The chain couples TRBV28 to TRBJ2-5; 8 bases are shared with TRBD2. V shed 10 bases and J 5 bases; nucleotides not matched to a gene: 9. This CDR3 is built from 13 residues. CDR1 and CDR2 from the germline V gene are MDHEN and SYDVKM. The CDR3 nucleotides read TGTGCCACCGTCTCGGGGGGGATGGAGACCCAGTACTTC. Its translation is CATVSGGMETQYF.